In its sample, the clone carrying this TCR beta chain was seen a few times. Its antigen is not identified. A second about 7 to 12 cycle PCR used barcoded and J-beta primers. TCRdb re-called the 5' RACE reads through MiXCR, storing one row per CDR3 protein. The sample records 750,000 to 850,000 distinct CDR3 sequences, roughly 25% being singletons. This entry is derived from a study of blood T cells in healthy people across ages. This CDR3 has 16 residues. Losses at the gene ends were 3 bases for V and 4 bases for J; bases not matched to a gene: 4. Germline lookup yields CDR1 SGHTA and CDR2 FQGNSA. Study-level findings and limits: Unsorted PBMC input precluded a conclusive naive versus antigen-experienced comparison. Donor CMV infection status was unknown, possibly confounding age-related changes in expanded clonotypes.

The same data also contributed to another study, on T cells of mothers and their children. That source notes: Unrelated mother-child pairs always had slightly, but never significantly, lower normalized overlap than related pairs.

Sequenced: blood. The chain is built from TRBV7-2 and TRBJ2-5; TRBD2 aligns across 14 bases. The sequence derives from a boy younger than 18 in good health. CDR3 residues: CASSLGLAGELETQYF. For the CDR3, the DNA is TGTGCCAGCAGCTTGGGACTAGCGGGGGAGCTAGAGACCCAGTACTTC.